The T cell receptor (beta chain) described here comes from a study of blood T cell repertoires in COVID-19. Study context: COVID-19 samples from acute and convalescent phases originated in the United States, Italy and Spain.

Resolution of symptoms, clearance, or two negative PCRs was present in recovered Cohort 3 donors. Clones were sequenced by immunoSEQ multiplex PCR, and TCRdb holds only the in-frame ones, with some missing. In the table there are 250,000 to 300,000 clones, just over 85% of which are singletons. With 9 bases clipped from V and 12 bases from J, the junction kept 22 bases outside the gene matches. From germline, CDR1 is MDHEN and CDR2 SYDVKM. CDR3 length: 15 residues. The J gene is TRBJ1-2, the V gene TRBV28; 7 bases match TRBD1. The TCR sequence derives from a young man who had recovered from COVID-19. The sample comprised PBMCs or T cells enriched from blood (not recorded which). The CDR3 is CASSPGQTMARGDTF. The DNA of the CDR3 is TGTGCCAGTTCACCGGGACAGACTATGGCTAGGGGAGACACCTTC.